The 28 T cell receptor beta chains in this list originate from one sample, sequenced in a study of T cell responses to AZD1222 COVID-19 vaccine. Measured with immunoSEQ multiplex PCR; TCRdb has only the in-frame clones, and not every one. The table includes more than 35,000 clones, 80% detected once. The specimen was peripheral blood, collected 28 days after the second dose of the MenACWY control vaccine. The source is an adult who received the MenACWY meningococcal vaccine as a control.

This chain links TRBV5-4 with TRBJ2-2; D is possibly TRBD2 (6 bases). Per germline, CDR1 SGHNT and CDR2 YYREEE (reference sequence). Trimming cost V 4 bases and J 4 bases, with 20 bases left between them. This CDR3 has 17 residues. The CDR3, as DNA: TGTGCCAGCAGCCCCCCCCTTGGCGGGGTGGGCACCGGGGAGCTGTTTTTT. It translates to CASSPPLGGVGTGELFF.

The V and J genes are TRBV18 and TRBJ2-5; 8 bases align to TRBD1. CDR3 length: 13 residues. V lost 5 bases and J lost 5; bases outside the gene matches: 4. Germline lookup yields CDR1 KGHSH and CDR2 LQKENI. Here the CDR3 DNA reads TGTGCCAGCTCATCTCGGACAGGGGAGACCCAGTACTTC. Translation: CASSSRTGETQYF.

This clone was found once. The rearrangement uses TRBV14 and TRBJ2-5; TRBD2 might be the D (7 bases). V gave up 8 bases and J gave up 3 bases, with 19 bases separating them. The V gene's germline CDR1 is SGHDN and CDR2 FVKESK. This CDR3 has 15 amino acids. The chain's CDR3 is CASRKGGGPEETQYF. The CDR3 DNA sequence: TGTGCCAGCCGAAAAGGGGGGGGACCTGAAGAGACCCAGTACTTC.

CDR3 sequence (DNA): TGTGCCAGCAGCTTAGAAGATGGGAGGACTCGCTATTGCACCTTC. This codes for CASSLEDGRTRYCTF. This chain connects TRBV7-9 to TRBJ1-2, with unresolved D. The CDR3 length is 15 residues. V was clipped by 1 base and J by 13 bases, with 22 bases between them. From germline, CDR1 is SEHNR and CDR2 FQNEAQ (reference sequence).

As DNA, the CDR3 is TGCGCCAGCAGCCCCGGAGGATTCTCTGGAAACACCATATATTTT. This gives the protein CASSPGGFSGNTIYF. This chain connects TRBV4-1 to TRBJ1-3, with unresolved D. This CDR3 is 15 amino acids long. Per the germline V gene, CDR1 is MGHRA and CDR2 is YSYEKL. The V and J ends lost 4 bases and 0 bases respectively, with 10 bases between them.

The genes are TRBV2 and TRBJ1-5; no firm D call. Germline V CDR1 and CDR2: SNHLY, FYNNEI. This CDR3 has 14 amino acids. Trimming shortened V by 6 bases and J by 4 bases, and 13 bases separated the two germline ends. CDR3 sequence reads: CASSLRTGNQPQHF. The CDR3 nucleotides are TGTGCCAGCAGCTTACGGACCGGGAATCAGCCCCAGCATTTT.

The chain is built from TRBV5-1 and TRBJ1-2, with D maybe TRBD1 (5 bases). CDR3 length equals 14 residues. Germline CDR1 SGHRS, CDR2 YFSETQ. Trimming removed 5 bases from V and 4 bases from J, with 15 bases in between. The DNA of the CDR3 is TGCGCCAGCAGTACAACCGGGGCTTCCTATGGCTACACCTTC. This codes for CASSTTGASYGYTF. The complete variable domain, with remaining parts taken from reference TRBV5-1 and TRBJ1-2, reads KAGVTQTPRYLIKTRGQQVTLSCSPISGHRSVSWYQQTPGQGLQFLFEYFSETQRNKGNFPGRFSGRQFSNSRSEMNVSTLELGDSALYLCASSTTGASYGYTFGSGTRLTVV.

This clone has more than one count but fewer than ten. This rearrangement joins TRBV7-8 to TRBJ2-7; D remains unclear. The CDR3 is 14 residues long. V was cut by 7 bases and J by 0 bases, with 13 bases left in between. Germline lookup yields CDR1 SGHVS and CDR2 FQNEAQ. The CDR3 nucleotides are TGTGCCAGCACCATTGGACGGAGCTCCTACGAGCAGTACTTC. Amino acid sequence: CASTIGRSSYEQYF.

The chain uses TRBV30 and TRBJ2-1; 8 nucleotides line up with TRBD1. The CDR3 is 17 residues long. Germline CDR1 and CDR2: GTSNPN and SVGIG (reference sequence). After removal of 1 base from V and 3 bases from J, the junction contained 11 bases not matched to a gene. The CDR3 is CAWSGGTGGLSYNEQFF. The DNA of the CDR3 is TGTGCCTGGAGTGGGGGGACAGGCGGACTCAGCTACAATGAGCAGTTCTTC.

Only a few counts were recorded for this clone. This rearrangement joins TRBV5-1 to TRBJ2-3; no definite D call. The CDR3 covers 12 residues. V lost 0 bases and J 5 bases, leaving 4 bases between the germline ends. Germline CDR1 and CDR2: SGHRS and YFSETQ. CDR3 sequence (DNA): TGCGCCAGCAGCTTGGAGGGAGATACGCAGTATTTT. Residues: CASSLEGDTQYF.

The V gene is TRBV12-5, the J gene TRBJ2-2; TRBD2 matches at 13 bases. The CDR3 runs to 16 residues. The germline gives CDR1 LGHNT, CDR2 FRNRAP. V shed 4 bases and J 7 bases; nucleotides not matched to a gene: 6. CDR3: CASGSGLAGVSGELFF. The CDR3 DNA follows: TGTGCTAGTGGTTCCGGACTAGCGGGAGTAAGCGGGGAGCTGTTTTTT.

This chain joins TRBV5-1 and TRBJ1-2, with D perhaps TRBD1 (6 bases). CDR3 length: 16 amino acids. V was clipped by 3 bases and J by 7 bases, with 22 bases between them. Looked up from germline, CDR1 is SGHRS and CDR2 is YFSETQ. CDR3 nucleotide sequence: TGCGCCAGCAGCTCGACCTTCTCGGGGGGCGCAAGTGGCTACACCTTC. Amino acids: CASSSTFSGGASGYTF. Based on the CDR3 plus reference TRBV5-1 and TRBJ1-2, the full variable domain is KAGVTQTPRYLIKTRGQQVTLSCSPISGHRSVSWYQQTPGQGLQFLFEYFSETQRNKGNFPGRFSGRQFSNSRSEMNVSTLELGDSALYLCASSSTFSGGASGYTFGSGTRLTVV.

The chain is built from TRBV9 and TRBJ1-4; tentative D call: TRBD1 (5 bases). The CDR3 is 15 residues long. The germline V and J ends were trimmed by 4 bases and 6 bases, with 16 bases remaining between them. From germline, CDR1 is SGDLS and CDR2 YYNGEE. In DNA, the CDR3 is TGTGCCAGCAGCCCGAGGGGAGAGGGGCATGAAAAACTGTTTTTT. Protein: CASSPRGEGHEKLFF.

The rearrangement uses TRBV19 and TRBJ1-2; D is unclear. This CDR3 region has 15 residues. In germline, CDR1 is LNHDA, CDR2 SQIVND (reference sequence). Trimming cost V 2 bases and J 4 bases, with 14 bases left between them. In DNA, the CDR3 is TGTGCCAGTAGTATAACACGGGGAACCCCCTATGGCTACACCTTC. Residues: CASSITRGTPYGYTF.

The chain joins TRBV28 to TRBJ1-1, with a tentative D call TRBD1 (6 bases). V lost 6 bases to trimming and J lost 4 bases, with 21 bases between them. The CDR3 sequence is 16 residues long. Germline V CDR1 and CDR2: MDHEN, SYDVKM. The CDR3 reads CASSPLGREDSTEAFF. CDR3 nucleotide sequence: TGTGCCAGCAGCCCCCTAGGTCGTGAGGACAGCACTGAAGCTTTCTTT.

The chain has TRBV3-1 (or the pseudogene TRBV3-2) and TRBJ2-2; no clear D gene. V was trimmed by 0 bases and J by 7 bases, leaving 18 bases between them. The CDR3 is 17 amino acids. In germline, CDR1 is LGHDT, CDR2 YNNKEL (reference sequence). Written as DNA, the CDR3 is TGTGCCAGCAGCCAAGATAGTGGCAGGATTTTCGGCGGGGAGCTGTTTTTT. Translating it yields CASSQDSGRIFGGELFF.

The chain couples TRBV28 to TRBJ1-5; tentative D call: TRBD1 (5 bases). The CDR3 has 15 residues. The germline V gene has CDR1 MDHEN and CDR2 SYDVKM. The V and J ends lost 7 bases and 4 bases respectively, with 17 bases between them. In DNA, the CDR3 is TGTGCCAGCACCCCTATGTCAGGGAGGAATCAGCCCCAGCATTTT. Translated: CASTPMSGRNQPQHF. Looking up the rest from reference TRBV28 and TRBJ1-5 gives the full variable domain: DVKVTQSSRYLVKRTGEKVFLECVQDMDHENMFWYRQDPGLGLRLIYFSYDVKMKEKGDIPEGYSVSREKKERFSLILESASTNQTSMYLCASTPMSGRNQPQHFGDGTRLSIL.

The chain combines TRBV19 with TRBJ1-1, with D tentatively TRBD1 (5 bases). V dropped 9 bases and J dropped 4 bases, with 15 bases sitting between them. Germline V gives CDR1 LNHDA, CDR2 SQIVND (reference sequence). The CDR3 length is 13 residues. The CDR3 region has the DNA TGTGCCAGCGGAGGGGTTAGGTCCACTGAAGCTTTCTTT. Translated, it gives CASGGVRSTEAFF.

The rearrangement joins TRBV6-5 to TRBJ2-1; D not certain. Germline V gene sequence: CDR1 MNHEY, CDR2 SVGAGI. This CDR3 is 12 amino acids long. Deletions cut 6 bases from V and 6 bases from J, with 9 bases between. CDR3 sequence: CASRKRSNEQFF. Written as DNA, the CDR3 is TGTGCCAGCAGGAAACGGAGCAATGAGCAGTTCTTC.

This clone has just one count. The chain joins TRBV5-6 to TRBJ1-1; D remains unclear. In germline, CDR1 is SGHDT, CDR2 YYEEEE. There are 16 residues in the CDR3. V lost 2 bases and J lost 1, with 15 bases in between. The DNA of the CDR3 is TGTGCCAGCAGCTTCTTCAAAGGTTTCGCGAACACTGAAGCTTTCTTT. Translated, it gives CASSFFKGFANTEAFF.

The chain links TRBV19 to TRBJ2-1; possibly TRBD1 or TRBD2 for D (5 bases each). The CDR3 is made up of 15 amino acids. CDR1 and CDR2 (germline): LNHDA, SQIVND (reference sequence). The ends were cut back, 4 bases at V and 10 bases at J, with 20 bases in the middle. For the CDR3, the DNA is TGTGCCAGTAGTAGAGGGGACGGGTTTCGGAGAGAGCAGTTCTTC. Encoded protein: CASSRGDGFRREQFF.

Only one count was recorded for this clone. The chain is built from TRBV28 and TRBJ2-1; TRBD1 matches at 7 bases. The CDR3 sequence is 14 residues long. Per the germline V gene, CDR1 is MDHEN and CDR2 is SYDVKM. The V segment lost 4 bases and the J segment 8 bases; nucleotides outside the gene matches: 8. The CDR3 nucleotides read TGTGCCAGCAGTTCGGACAGGAGAAGGTATGAGCAGTTCTTC. This encodes CASSSDRRRYEQFF.

This chain connects TRBV3-1 (or the pseudogene TRBV3-2) to TRBJ2-2, with D possibly matching TRBD2 (6 bases). Germline values: CDR1 LGHDT, CDR2 YNNKEL (reference sequence). Between the trimmed V and J ends, which lost 0 bases and 17 bases, there was a span of 16 bases. The CDR3 runs 13 residues. The DNA for the CDR3 is TGTGCCAGCAGCCAAGATCGGGGGTCCAGACCCTTTTTT. This gives the protein CASSQDRGSRPFF.

The chain links TRBV11-2 to TRBJ2-3; a possible D gene is TRBD2 (6 bases). Germline V gene data show CDR1 as SGHAT and CDR2 as FQNNGV. Trimming cost V 3 bases and J 8 bases, with 15 bases left between them. The CDR3 has 14 amino acids. CDR3 loop: CASSFTGGAPTQYF. CDR3 DNA sequence: TGTGCCAGCAGCTTCACGGGCGGGGCCCCTACGCAGTATTTT.

The rearrangement joins TRBV6-5 to TRBJ1-2, with TRBD1 matching over 7 bases. V gave up 5 bases and J gave up 2 bases; unmatched junction bases: 2. The CDR3 loop spans 13 amino acids. CDR1 MNHEY and CDR2 SVGAGI come from the germline V gene. The CDR3 spells CASSQGQNYGYTF. For the CDR3, the DNA is TGTGCCAGCAGTCAGGGACAGAACTATGGCTACACCTTC.

This chain connects TRBV19 to TRBJ1-2, with 7 bases lining up with TRBD1. CDR1 and CDR2 (germline): LNHDA, SQIVND (reference sequence). With 5 bases clipped from V and 5 bases from J, the junction kept 11 bases outside the gene matches. This CDR3 is built from 15 residues. CDR3: CASSRTTGAGYGYTF. The CDR3 DNA is TGTGCCAGTAGTCGGACAACAGGGGCGGGGTATGGCTACACCTTC. The variable domain in full, with the rest retrieved from reference TRBV19 and TRBJ1-2, is DGGITQSPKYLFRKEGQNVTLSCEQNLNHDAMYWYRQDPGQGLRLIYYSQIVNDFQKGDIAEGYSVSREKKESFPLTVTSAQKNPTAFYLCASSRTTGAGYGYTFGSGTRLTVV.

This sequence joins TRBV5-1 and TRBJ2-1; TRBD1 aligns across 10 bases. V gave up 4 bases and J gave up 8 bases; unmatched junction bases: 9. This CDR3 comprises 15 residues. Per the germline V gene, CDR1 is SGHRS and CDR2 is YFSETQ. CDR3 residues: CASSPSDRGAYEQFF. CDR3 DNA sequence: TGCGCCAGCAGCCCCTCGGACAGGGGGGCGTATGAGCAGTTCTTC.

This chain joins TRBV14 and TRBJ1-6; perhaps TRBD1 as D (6 bases). Germline CDR1 reads SGHDN; CDR2 reads FVKESK. V lost 3 bases to trimming and J lost 7 bases, with 10 bases between them. This CDR3 contains 14 residues. The CDR3 reads CASSQDSLNSPLHF. CDR3 nucleotides: TGTGCCAGCAGCCAGGACAGTCTAAATTCACCCCTCCACTTT.